The present TCR beta chain was sequenced within a study of human T cells and chemical hapten exposure (dated by TCRdb to about 2021). In terms of the full investigation: For sensitization, 2% DPC in acetone was applied to a 2 cm by 2 cm area of upper inner arm skin. Patients additionally received weekly therapeutic DPC doses to the scalp throughout the roughly 25-week study period. Patch tests used Finn chambers with 0.01% DPC on the upper back, scored after 6 days by International Contact Dermatitis Research Group standards. Alopecia areata with under or over 50% scalp involvement, alopecia totalis and alopecia universalis were represented in the patient cohort, which was mostly female. Libraries were combined into a pool for sequencing, and differences in TCR yield between samples came mainly from small differences in library volumes within the pool. Peripheral blood TCR repertoire changes were tracked in vivo in alopecia patients during primary and secondary sensitization to the hapten diphenylcyclopropenone (DPC). Blood was sampled from patients pre-sensitization (week 0) and at 2, 6 and about 24 weeks after DPC sensitization. Blood for TCR sequencing was provided by twenty-nine alopecia patients at one to four time points (pre-sensitization, 2, 6 and 24 weeks).

In its sample, this clonotype was seen a few times. Its antigen is still unknown. Per-nucleotide qualities are absent, and no much larger clonotype sits a single base away. Per the publication, the time point label means: patch test 1, 2 weeks after DPC sensitization. The treatment or condition label on this specimen signifies: therapeutic diphenylcyclopropenone sensitization with weekly scalp DPC. At each patch-test visit, blood was drawn before the patch test was applied. To be eligible, patients had to be aged 18 to 70, diagnosed with alopecia and judged suitable for DPC therapy, while pregnant patients were excluded. Total RNA was isolated from unfractionated whole blood collected in Tempus Blood RNA tubes. The library came from RACE. Sequencing took place on a NextSeq 500. During library preparation, unique molecular identifiers were attached to individual cDNA molecules so that TCRs could be counted quantitatively and reproducibly. Both TCR alpha and TCR beta chains were sequenced from each blood RNA sample. Per the source publication's procedure: A median of around 96,000 TCRs per sample was observed, with a range of 23,224 to 690,600. The Decombinator software suite was used to annotate V, J and CDR3 in the TCR reads. Every sample was subsampled to the same number of TCRs (28,000) for the PS versus PT1 abundance plots. Expanded TCRs were defined as absent before sensitization and observed at least eight times at the 2-week time point. Using fastp trimming at Q25 and MiXCR clonotype assembly, TCRdb reanalyzed the public sequencing data and kept in-frame beta chains. CDR3 protein duplicates are merged, each entry listing the most common genes and DNA. The authors' filters were not applied to this entry. The table for this sample lists a few hundred thousand distinct CDR3 sequences; approximately 5.1% of them were counted only once. The ten largest make up about 2.1% of the sample.

General findings and caveats noted by the study authors: After repeated subsampling, changes were observed in the strength of the expansion versus patch-test correlation and in the threshold at which the correlation became significant. Significantly more large CDR3 similarity clusters were formed by expanded TCRs than by pre-sensitization or healthy control sets, consistent with antigen-driven responses. A positive correlation was found between the number of PT1 expanded TCRs and patch test score, with significance reached at thresholds 8, 16 and 32 but not 4. The number of TCRs above 1 in 1000 frequency did not change with DPC sensitization; there was no evidence of global repertoire structure alterations. All patients had alopecia, a presumed autoimmune disease, so their immune response might differ from that of healthy individuals.

The sequence derives from a woman between 45 and 65 years old with alopecia areata. Some clones in this sample may be carry-over from other donors' samples. Sequenced material: whole blood, taken in connection with sensitization to the hapten diphenylcyclopropenone (DPC).

CDR3 reads: CASSFLGSEQFF. The DNA reads TGTGCCAGCAGCTTCCTGGGGAGTGAGCAGTTCTTC. The sequence links TRBV7-2 to TRBJ2-1; the D segment could be TRBD2, given 5 matching bases. The germline V gene specifies SGHTA as CDR1 and FQGNSA as CDR2. V loses 3 bases of germline sequence and J loses 9 bases, and the interval between the two ends is 9 bases. The CDR3 runs 12 amino acids, cysteine and phenylalanine included. The kept DNA is CDR3 alone, 36 bases in frame from the first base.